This T cell receptor beta chain was captured in a study of beta chain features in type 1 diabetes. Study-wide findings and caveats: Within the patient group, naive, central memory and Treg TCRB repertoires appeared more similar to each other than within healthy donors.

To note about this clone: Its specificity is not known.

Reverse transcription of all isolated RNA meant that expressed TCRB transcripts were sequenced. For naive, central memory and regulatory T cell samples, reads averaged around 3.6 million. TCRdb keeps only in-frame clones here, not all; method: immunoSEQ multiplex PCR. The sample yields 250,000 to 300,000 clones, 7.5% to 9.5% seen once. The CDR3 length is 16 residues. Trimming shortened V by 5 bases and J by 3 bases, and 17 bases separated the two germline ends. Per the germline V gene, CDR1 is LNHNV and CDR2 is YYDKDF (reference sequence). Every donor had blood drawn once into heparin, roughly 110 mL on average.

The V gene is TRBV15, the J gene TRBJ1-5; D remains ambiguous. This TCR was recovered from a woman aged 18-30 years in good health. The sample consisted of central memory CD4+ T cells from blood. CDR3 protein: CATSGERYAPNQPQHF. DNA of the CDR3: TGTGCCACCAGCGGGGAGCGTTATGCCCCCAATCAGCCCCAGCATTTT.